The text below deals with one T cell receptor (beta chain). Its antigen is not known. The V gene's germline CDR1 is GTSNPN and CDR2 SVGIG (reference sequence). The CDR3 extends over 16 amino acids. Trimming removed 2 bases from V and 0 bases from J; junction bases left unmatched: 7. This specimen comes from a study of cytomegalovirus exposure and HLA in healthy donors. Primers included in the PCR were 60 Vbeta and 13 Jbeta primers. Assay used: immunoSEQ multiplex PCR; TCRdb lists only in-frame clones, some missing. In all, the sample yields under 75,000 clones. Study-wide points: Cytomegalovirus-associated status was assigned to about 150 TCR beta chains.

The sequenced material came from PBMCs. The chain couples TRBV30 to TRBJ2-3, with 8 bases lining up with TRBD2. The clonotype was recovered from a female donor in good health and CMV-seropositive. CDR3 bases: TGTGCCTGGAGTCGGGGTGGCGGGGGGAGCACAGATACGCAGTATTTT. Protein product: CAWSRGGGGSTDTQYF.